These 29 T cell receptor beta chains came from one sample sequenced in a study of blood T cell repertoires in COVID-19. TCRdb keeps only in-frame clones here, not all; method: immunoSEQ multiplex PCR. The table shows about 240,000 clones, with over 80% occurring only once. Sequencing was carried out using peripheral blood. Source of these receptors: a woman aged 60-75 years with active or convalescent COVID-19.

On this clone itself: The same CDR3 also results from other DNA sequences found in this sample. The V call is TRBV5-1, the J call TRBJ2-2, with D possibly TRBD2 on 6 matching bases. The CDR3 totals 15 residues. The germline CDR1 and CDR2 sequences are SGHRS and YFSETQ. The V end was cut by 0 bases, the J end by 1 base, with 7 bases between. The CDR3 region is CASSLGGKNTGELFF. In DNA, the CDR3 is TGCGCCAGCAGCTTGGGCGGGAAGAACACCGGGGAGCTGTTTTTT.

The V gene is TRBV11-3, the J gene TRBJ1-1; D is undetermined. The CDR3 covers 13 residues. V was pared by 4 bases and J by 4 bases, with 10 bases between. Looked up from germline, CDR1 is SGHNT and CDR2 is YENEEA. CDR3 DNA sequence: TGTGCCAGCAGCTCGGGTACACTCACTGAAGCTTTCTTT. It is translated as CASSSGTLTEAFF.

J is TRBJ2-7 and V is TRBV4-1; D not certain. Trimming took off 0 bases at V and 3 bases at J, with 6 bases between the two ends. The CDR3 is 13 amino acids. Germline V CDR1 and CDR2: MGHRA, YSYEKL. The CDR3 DNA is TGCGCCAGCAGCCAAGAACGGGTCTACGAGCAGTACTTC. This codes for CASSQERVYEQYF.

This chain joins TRBV7-8 and TRBJ2-1; 13 nucleotides match TRBD2. CDR3 length equals 16 residues. Germline V gene sequence: CDR1 SGHVS, CDR2 FQNEAQ. V shed 1 base, J shed 7 bases, and the junction held 4 bases outside the gene matches. CDR3: CASSLGQGLAGNEQFF. The CDR3 region has the DNA TGTGCCAGCAGCTTAGGCCAGGGACTAGCGGGAAATGAGCAGTTCTTC. Together with reference TRBV7-8 and TRBJ2-1, the CDR3 gives the full variable domain: GAGVSQSPRYKVAKRGQDVALRCDPISGHVSLFWYQQALGQGPEFLTYFQNEAQLDKSGLPSDRFFAERPEGSVSTLKIQRTQQEDSAVYLCASSLGQGLAGNEQFFGPGTRLTVL.

V usage is TRBV13 and J usage is TRBJ2-3, with TRBD2 as a possible D gene (5 bases). In germline, CDR1 is PRHDT, CDR2 FYEKMQ (reference sequence). Between the trimmed V and J ends, which lost 5 bases and 1 base, there was a span of 25 bases. This CDR3 is built from 19 residues. In DNA form, the CDR3 reads TGTGCCAGCAGCGCCAGAGGAGGAGAGGAAGATCACCGCACAGATACGCAGTATTTT. It specifies CASSARGGEEDHRTDTQYF.

The chain uses TRBV7-2 and TRBJ2-1, with TRBD1 matching 8 bases. V gave up 1 base and J gave up 4 bases; unmatched junction bases: 0. The CDR3 extends over 14 amino acids. Germline V gene lookup returns CDR1 SGHTA and CDR2 FQGNSA. The CDR3 loop is CASSLGTGYNEQFF. DNA of the CDR3: TGTGCCAGCAGCTTAGGGACAGGGTACAATGAGCAGTTCTTC.

The chain couples TRBV19 to TRBJ1-3, with a weak D call TRBD1 (6 bases). V lost 6 bases and J 0 bases, leaving 18 bases between the germline ends. Germline CDR1 reads LNHDA; CDR2 reads SQIVND (reference sequence). CDR3 length equals 17 residues. CDR3 sequence reads: CASSLRDTSNSGNTIYF. The CDR3 bases are TGTGCCAGTAGCCTGAGGGACACGAGTAACTCTGGAAACACCATATATTTT.

This chain joins TRBV10-3 and TRBJ1-2; D is uncertain. V shed 10 bases and J shed 7 bases, with 19 bases lying between them. The CDR3 loop spans 13 amino acids. Germline V gives CDR1 ENHRY, CDR2 SYGVKD. The CDR3 spells CATGDEVGVGYTF. As DNA, the CDR3 is TGTGCCACCGGGGATGAGGTCGGGGTTGGCTACACCTTC.

This chain connects TRBV9 to TRBJ2-5, with a possible D match to TRBD2 (6 bases). The germline gives CDR1 SGDLS, CDR2 YYNGEE. V was cut by 4 bases and J by 2 bases, with 12 bases left in between. CDR3 size: 14 residues. CDR3 bases: TGTGCCAGCAGCCCACGGGACTTTCAAGAGACCCAGTACTTC. Translated: CASSPRDFQETQYF.

The rearrangement links TRBV29-1 to TRBJ1-2; D ambiguous. The CDR3 has 12 residues. V was shortened by 6 bases and J by 2 bases, with 10 bases between the two germline ends. In germline, CDR1 is SQVTM, CDR2 ANQGSEA. CDR3 region: CSVPGANYGYTF. The CDR3 DNA reads as TGCAGCGTCCCCGGAGCCAACTATGGCTACACCTTC.

The rearrangement uses TRBV5-5 and TRBJ2-3; TRBD1 aligns across 7 bases. The germline V gene has CDR1 SGHKS and CDR2 YYEKEE (reference sequence). V lost 6 bases to trimming and J lost 5 bases; unmatched junction nucleotides: 12. CDR3 length: 15 residues. The CDR3 coding sequence is TGTGCCAGCACACACCTCGTTCAGGGGGAAGATACGCAGTATTTT. Residues: CASTHLVQGEDTQYF.

The CDR3, as DNA: TGCGCCAGCAGCACAGAGAACCAAGAGACCCAGTACTTC. Protein: CASSTENQETQYF. The chain uses TRBV5-1 and TRBJ2-5; D is ambiguous. CDR3 size: 13 residues. Germline CDR1 reads SGHRS; CDR2 reads YFSETQ. Trimming removed 4 bases at V and 0 bases at J, with 7 bases between.

The rearrangement links TRBV19 to TRBJ2-5, with 7 bases matching TRBD1. V gave up 4 bases and J gave up 5 bases; unmatched junction bases: 10. Germline values: CDR1 LNHDA, CDR2 SQIVND (reference sequence). There are 15 residues in the CDR3. The CDR3 DNA is TGTGCCAGTAGTAGTGAGGGGGCGAAGTGGGAGACCCAGTACTTC. It encodes CASSSEGAKWETQYF.

This CDR3 is CASNSAAASSYNEQFF. CDR3 bases: TGTGCCAGCAACTCAGCAGCGGCCAGCTCCTACAATGAGCAGTTCTTC. V and J are TRBV7-9 and TRBJ2-1; possibly TRBD2 for D (5 bases). CDR1 and CDR2 (germline): SEHNR, FQNEAQ (reference sequence). V was shortened by 7 bases and J by 0 bases, with 16 bases between the two germline ends. This CDR3 comprises 16 residues. The entire variable domain, with the rest obtained from reference TRBV7-9 and TRBJ2-1, is as follows: DTGVSQNPRHKITKRGQNVTFRCDPISEHNRLYWYRQTLGQGPEFLTYFQNEAQLEKSRLLSDRFSAERPKGSFSTLEIQRTEQGDSAMYLCASNSAAASSYNEQFFGPGTRLTVL.

The chain is built from TRBV2 and TRBJ2-7, with 7 bases matching TRBD1. CDR1 is SNHLY and CDR2 is FYNNEI in the germline V gene. This CDR3 region has 12 residues. J gave up 3 bases and V 8 bases, and 4 bases lay outside the gene matches. CDR3 amino acids: CASRGDSYEQYV. CDR3 DNA: TGTGCCAGCCGAGGGGACAGCTACGAGCAGTACGTC.

J is TRBJ2-2 and V is TRBV3-1 (or the pseudogene TRBV3-2); 11 positions match TRBD2. The V gene's germline CDR1 is LGHDT and CDR2 YNNKEL (reference sequence). CDR3 length: 18 amino acids. J was trimmed by 5 bases and V by 3 bases; bases with no gene match: 11. The CDR3: CASSHLAGGHPTTGELFF. Written as DNA, the CDR3 is TGTGCCAGCAGCCATCTAGCGGGGGGCCACCCGACGACCGGGGAGCTGTTTTTT.

The rearrangement joins TRBV14 to TRBJ2-7; D is possibly TRBD1 (7 bases). CDR1 is SGHDN, CDR2 FVKESK, per germline. There are 13 residues in the CDR3. V shed 1 base and J shed 6 bases, with 10 bases lying between them. CDR3 sequence: CASSQGRGREQYV. Here the CDR3 DNA reads TGTGCCAGCAGCCAAGGGAGGGGGCGCGAGCAGTACGTC.

The chain carries TRBV10-3 and TRBJ1-4; D is ambiguous. The CDR3 sequence is 12 residues long. CDR1 and CDR2 (germline): ENHRY, SYGVKD. Deletions cut 1 base from V and 7 bases from J, with 4 bases between. The CDR3 protein is CAISEWAEKLFF. The CDR3 DNA is TGTGCCATCAGTGAGTGGGCTGAAAAACTGTTTTTT.

The rearrangement joins TRBV29-1 to TRBJ1-3, with D tentatively TRBD1 (6 bases). V was clipped by 6 bases and J by 1 base, with 13 bases between them. The germline gives CDR1 SQVTM, CDR2 ANQGSEA. The CDR3 is 14 residues long. CDR3 in DNA: TGCAGCGTCGAACAGGGCGCGTCTGGAAACACCATATATTTT. It is translated as CSVEQGASGNTIYF.

This clone was counted once. The chain employs TRBV4-2 and TRBJ2-1, with no clear D. The CDR3 totals 14 residues. Germline V gene sequence: CDR1 LGHNA, CDR2 YNFKEQ. The V gene lost 0 bases and the J gene lost 4 bases, with 7 bases spanning the gap. CDR3 sequence: CASSQDNSYNEQFF. The DNA for the CDR3 is TGTGCCAGCAGCCAAGATAACAGTTACAATGAGCAGTTCTTC.

The chain joins TRBV12-3 or TRBV12-4 to TRBJ1-2; 8 bases fit TRBD1. Unmatched junction bases numbered 6, after V lost 5 bases and J lost 7 bases. This CDR3 region has 13 residues. The chain's CDR3 is CASSTTGVVGYTF. CDR3 bases: TGTGCCAGCAGTACGACAGGGGTAGTTGGCTACACCTTC.

This rearrangement joins TRBV28 to TRBJ1-2; D gene uncertain. There are 14 residues in the CDR3. The germline V and J ends were trimmed by 9 bases and 0 bases, with 14 bases remaining between them. Looked up from germline, CDR1 is MDHEN and CDR2 is SYDVKM. The chain's CDR3 is CASYPGRTNYGYTF. CDR3 sequence (DNA): TGTGCCAGTTACCCCGGGAGAACTAACTATGGCTACACCTTC.

The chain joins TRBV4-1 to TRBJ2-7, with 7 bases aligning to TRBD1. V shed 1 base, J shed 1 base, and the junction held 10 bases outside the gene matches. The CDR3 loop spans 17 amino acids. Germline loops: CDR1 MGHRA, CDR2 YSYEKL. The CDR3 bases are TGCGCCAGCAGCCAAGGAAGCAACAGGGGTAGATCCTACGAGCAGTACTTC. Amino acids: CASSQGSNRGRSYEQYF.

The V and J genes are TRBV7-9 and TRBJ2-7; D possibly corresponds to TRBD1 (6 bases). Trimming shortened V by 5 bases and J by 2 bases, and 10 bases separated the two germline ends. CDR1 and CDR2 from the germline V gene are SEHNR and FQNEAQ (reference sequence). This CDR3 region has 13 residues. The DNA for the CDR3 is TGTGCCAGCAGCCCTCGGGACACCTACGAGCAGTACGTC. This sequence encodes CASSPRDTYEQYV.

CDR3 nucleotides: TGCGCCAGCAGCCTGGGACTAGCGGGGGGACCCTACAATGAGCAGTTCTTC. This gives the protein CASSLGLAGGPYNEQFF. The J gene is TRBJ2-1, the V gene TRBV5-1, with TRBD2 matching 15 bases. V shed 4 bases and J 2 bases; nucleotides not matched to a gene: 4. CDR1 is SGHRS and CDR2 is YFSETQ in the germline V gene. The CDR3 runs to 17 residues.

The rearrangement joins TRBV18 to TRBJ2-2, with D possibly TRBD2 on 6 matching bases. Looked up from germline, CDR1 is KGHSH and CDR2 is LQKENI. The CDR3 has 15 amino acids. Trimming stripped 3 bases from V and 3 bases from J, with 11 bases between. The CDR3, as DNA: TGTGCCAGCTCACCCCGGGGCGGGGACACCGGGGAGCTGTTTTTT. Its protein product is CASSPRGGDTGELFF.

The chain combines TRBV6-5 with TRBJ2-1; 8 positions agree with TRBD1. The CDR3 runs 15 residues. Germline CDR1 reads MNHEY; CDR2 reads SVGAGI. V shed 7 bases and J 0 bases; nucleotides not matched to a gene: 5. The CDR3: CASTGTGGSYNEQFF. CDR3 DNA sequence: TGTGCCAGCACCGGGACAGGCGGCTCCTACAATGAGCAGTTCTTC.

The gene calls are TRBV5-1 and TRBJ2-3; 9 nucleotides line up with TRBD2. The CDR3 length is 18 residues. V was clipped by 0 bases and J by 0 bases; unmatched bases: 8. Germline V CDR1 and CDR2: SGHRS, YFSETQ. The CDR3 reads CASSLAAAGGPSTDTQYF. The CDR3 region has the DNA TGCGCCAGCAGCTTGGCGGCAGCGGGAGGCCCAAGCACAGATACGCAGTATTTT.

J is TRBJ1-4 and V is TRBV28, with unresolved D. Trimming took off 4 bases at V and 0 bases at J, with 15 bases between the two ends. Germline V gives CDR1 MDHEN, CDR2 SYDVKM. CDR3 length equals 17 residues. DNA for the CDR3: TGTGCCAGCAGTTATGAGACTCCGGGGACAACTAATGAAAAACTGTTTTTT. Amino acid sequence: CASSYETPGTTNEKLFF.